This T cell receptor (beta chain) was recorded in a study of blood T cell repertoires in COVID-19 (TCRdb year 2020). Regarding the complete study: Collaborator samples came from the United States, Italy and Spain and covered acute and convalescent phases of COVID-19. The prospective study material was composed of cDNA or gDNA derived from T cells, B-cell-depleted T cells, or PBMCs. The dataset comprised deeply sampled blood TCRbeta repertoires from subjects exposed to, actively infected with, or recovered from COVID-19. The repertoires were released in a freely available public database meant as a resource for research on the immune response to SARS-CoV-2. The samples were drawn from the first 160 participants of the ongoing ImmuneRACE study and from over 950 subjects provided by 6 global collaborators. Nearly every sample came with metadata listing a de-identified subject ID, COVID-19 status, age in years and sex. Where HLA class I and class II types were available, the types were taken from metadata supplied by the sample provider, not from assay-based typing. What the study reported, not specific to this receptor: The amount of clinical and demographic metadata varied by source and participant and was provided uncurated.

In the prospective study, participants were about 18 to 95 years old, resided in approximately 22 geographic areas of the United States, and were enrolled through a virtual design. In the prospective study, participants were assigned to cohorts based on the clinical history participants reported in a screening survey and a study questionnaire. Exposed participants were defined as having been in contact with someone with a PCR-confirmed or clinician-diagnosed COVID-19 case within 2 weeks of study entry. Mobile phlebotomists in the prospective study collected whole blood, serum and a nasopharyngeal or oropharyngeal swab from every participant. Prospective study participants could optionally give additional blood draws and questionnaires over an approximately 2-month period. Blood samples from the prospective study were shipped frozen or at room temperature prior to DNA extraction. This clone came up many times. Its antigen is still unknown. No qualities accompany the bases; no much larger clone lies one base away.

From the germline V gene, CDR1 is SNHLY and CDR2 is FYNNEI. The junction shows trimming of 2 bases on V and 4 bases on J, plus 11 bases between the germline ends. The CDR3 runs 15 amino acids, cysteine and phenylalanine included. Solely the CDR3 DNA is kept, with 45 bases framed from the first base. TCRbeta CDR3 regions were amplified from genomic DNA by means of the immunoSEQ Assay, a bias-controlled multiplex PCR. As for the original processing: The number of nucleated cells in each sample was estimated from the amplification of reference gene primers within the assay. Sequence reads were collapsed and filtered to measure the absolute abundance of every unique TCRbeta CDR3 rearrangement. For each sample, productive Simpson clonality was calculated as the square root of Simpson's diversity index over productive rearrangements. TCRdb retrieved this table from immuneACCESS and kept in-frame rearrangements only. Not all clones are present; in checked studies, unresolved V genes account for under half, and no reason is known for the remainder. D and trimming were read from the DNA, whereas the V and J calls and clone size are those reported in that table. The sample table contains about 310,000 clones; only one count was recorded for approximately 81% of them. Jointly, the top ten make up over 1.5% of the sample.

Sequencing used PBMCs or T cells enriched from blood (not recorded which). The rearranged chain carries TRBV2 and TRBJ1-4; the D segment cannot be called with confidence. This clonotype was sampled from a young woman who had been exposed to COVID-19. CDR3 region: CASSENGSNNEKLFF. The DNA sequence is TGTGCCAGCAGTGAAAACGGGTCCAATAATGAAAAACTGTTTTTT. This CDR3, with the reference TRBV2 and TRBJ1-4 proteins standing in past its ends, gives the full variable domain EPEVTQTPSHQVTQMGQEVILRCVPISNHLYFYWYRQILGQKVEFLVSFYNNEISEKSEIFDDQFSVERPDGSNFTLKIRSTKLEDSAMYFCASSENGSNNEKLFFGSGTQLSVL.